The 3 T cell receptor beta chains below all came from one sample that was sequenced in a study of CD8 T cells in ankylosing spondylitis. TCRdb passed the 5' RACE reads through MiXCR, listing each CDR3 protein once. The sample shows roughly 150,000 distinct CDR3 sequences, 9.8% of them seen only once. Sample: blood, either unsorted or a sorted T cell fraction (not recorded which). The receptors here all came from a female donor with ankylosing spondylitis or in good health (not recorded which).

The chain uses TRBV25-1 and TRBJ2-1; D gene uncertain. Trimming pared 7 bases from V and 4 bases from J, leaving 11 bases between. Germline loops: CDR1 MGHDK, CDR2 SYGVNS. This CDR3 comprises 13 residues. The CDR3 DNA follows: TGTGCCAGCACAGGAGAGGCATACAATGAGCAGTTCTTC. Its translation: CASTGEAYNEQFF.

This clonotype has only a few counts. The CDR3 region has the DNA TGTGCCAGCAGCGTAGGGACTAGCTCATCAGATACGCAGTATTTT. It translates to CASSVGTSSSDTQYF. The chain joins TRBV9 to TRBJ2-3; 8 bases fit TRBD2. V lost 0 bases and J lost 4; bases outside the gene matches: 4. The germline V gene encodes CDR1 SGDLS and CDR2 YYNGEE. The CDR3 sequence is 15 residues long.

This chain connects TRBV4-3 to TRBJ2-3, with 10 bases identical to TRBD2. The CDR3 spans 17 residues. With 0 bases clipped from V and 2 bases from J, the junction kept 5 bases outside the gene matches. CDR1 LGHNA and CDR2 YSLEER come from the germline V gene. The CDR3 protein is CASSQDRTSGYTDTQYF. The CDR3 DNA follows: TGCGCCAGCAGCCAAGATAGGACTAGCGGATACACAGATACGCAGTATTTT.